The 5 T cell receptor beta chains presented below share a single source sample, sequenced in a study of T cell responses to AZD1222 COVID-19 vaccine. Sequencing used immunoSEQ multiplex PCR; TCRdb keeps in-frame clones, though not all of them. The sample carries roughly 140,000 clones, around 88% recorded once. Sequencing used peripheral blood, obtained on day 0 of MenACWY control vaccination. These TCRs come from an adult in good health.

The rearrangement uses TRBV27 and TRBJ2-2; 12 bases align to TRBD1. The CDR3 runs 17 residues. Germline V lookup: CDR1 MNHEY, CDR2 SMNVEV (reference sequence). With 6 bases clipped from V and 7 bases from J, the junction kept 12 bases outside the gene matches. In DNA form, the CDR3 reads TGTGCCAGCAGCCCATACGGGGGACAGGGGGCGGTCGGGGAGCTGTTTTTT. Residues: CASSPYGGQGAVGELFF.

This clone was seen just once. This chain connects TRBV15 to TRBJ1-4, with no clear D. With 0 bases removed from V and 5 bases from J, the gap between germline ends came to 4 bases. CDR1 and CDR2 (germline): LNHNV, YYDKDF (reference sequence). The CDR3 spans 13 residues. The CDR3 reads CATSREGNEKLFF. DNA for the CDR3: TGTGCCACCAGCAGAGAAGGAAATGAAAAACTGTTTTTT.

V is TRBV19 and J is TRBJ1-1; D is undetermined. CDR3 size: 16 residues. Germline values: CDR1 LNHDA, CDR2 SQIVND (reference sequence). V lost 1 base to trimming and J lost 7 bases, with 19 bases between them. CDR3 residues: CASSIAFAGLGIEAFF. Here the CDR3 DNA reads TGTGCCAGTAGTATAGCTTTTGCGGGTTTGGGAATTGAAGCTTTCTTT.

The CDR3 sequence: CASSSPDRANSPLHF. The CDR3 bases are TGTGCCAGCAGTTCGCCCGACAGGGCGAATTCACCCCTCCACTTT. The V gene is TRBV6-6, the J gene TRBJ1-6, with 7 nucleotides matching TRBD1. The germline gives CDR1 MNHNY, CDR2 SVGAGI (reference sequence). The CDR3 loop spans 15 amino acids. Trimming at V came to 4 bases and at J to 7 bases, leaving 7 bases not matched to a gene.

The sample holds a few counts of this clone. The chain couples TRBV19 to TRBJ1-1, with 8 bases that match TRBD1. V lost 3 bases to trimming and J lost 1 base; unmatched junction nucleotides: 4. The length of the CDR3 is 15 residues. Germline loops: CDR1 LNHDA, CDR2 SQIVND (reference sequence). The CDR3 region has the DNA TGTGCCAGTAGTATTACCGGACAGGGGAACACTGAAGCTTTCTTT. As protein: CASSITGQGNTEAFF.